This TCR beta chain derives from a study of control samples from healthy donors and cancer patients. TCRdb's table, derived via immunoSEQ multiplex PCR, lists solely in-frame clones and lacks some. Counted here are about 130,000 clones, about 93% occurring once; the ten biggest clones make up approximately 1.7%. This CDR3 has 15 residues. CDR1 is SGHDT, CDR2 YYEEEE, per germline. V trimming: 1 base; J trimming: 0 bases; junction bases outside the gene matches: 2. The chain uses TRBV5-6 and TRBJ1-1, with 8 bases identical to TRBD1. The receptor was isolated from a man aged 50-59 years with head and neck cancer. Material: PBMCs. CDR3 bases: TGTGCCAGCAGCTTGCGGACAGGGATGAACACTGAAGCTTTCTTT. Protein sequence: CASSLRTGMNTEAFF.